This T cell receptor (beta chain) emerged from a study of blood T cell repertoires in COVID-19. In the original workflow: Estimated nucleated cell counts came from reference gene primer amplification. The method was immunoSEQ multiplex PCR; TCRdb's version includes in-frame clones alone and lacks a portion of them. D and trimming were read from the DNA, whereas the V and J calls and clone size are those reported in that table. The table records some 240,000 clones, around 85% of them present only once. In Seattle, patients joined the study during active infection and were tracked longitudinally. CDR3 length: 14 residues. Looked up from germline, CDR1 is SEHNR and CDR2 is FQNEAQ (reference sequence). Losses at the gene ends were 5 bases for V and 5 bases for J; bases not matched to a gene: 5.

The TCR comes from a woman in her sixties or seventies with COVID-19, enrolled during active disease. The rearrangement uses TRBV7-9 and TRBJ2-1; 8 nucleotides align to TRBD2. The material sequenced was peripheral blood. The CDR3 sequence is CASSGTRADNEQFF. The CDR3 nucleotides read TGTGCCAGCAGCGGGACTAGGGCTGACAATGAGCAGTTCTTC.